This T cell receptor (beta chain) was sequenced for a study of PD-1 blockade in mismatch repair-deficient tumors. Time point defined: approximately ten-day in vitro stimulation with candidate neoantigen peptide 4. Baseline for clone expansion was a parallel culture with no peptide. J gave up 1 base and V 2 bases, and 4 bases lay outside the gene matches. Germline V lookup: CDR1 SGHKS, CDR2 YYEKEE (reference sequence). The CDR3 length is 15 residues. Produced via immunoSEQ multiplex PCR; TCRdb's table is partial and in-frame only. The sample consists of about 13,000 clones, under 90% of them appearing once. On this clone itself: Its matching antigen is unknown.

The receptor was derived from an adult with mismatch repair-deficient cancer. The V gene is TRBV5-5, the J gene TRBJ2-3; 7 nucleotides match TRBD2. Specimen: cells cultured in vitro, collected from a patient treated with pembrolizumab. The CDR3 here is CASSFGLAGTDTQYF. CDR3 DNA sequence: TGTGCCAGCAGCTTTGGTCTAGCGGGCACAGATACGCAGTATTTT.